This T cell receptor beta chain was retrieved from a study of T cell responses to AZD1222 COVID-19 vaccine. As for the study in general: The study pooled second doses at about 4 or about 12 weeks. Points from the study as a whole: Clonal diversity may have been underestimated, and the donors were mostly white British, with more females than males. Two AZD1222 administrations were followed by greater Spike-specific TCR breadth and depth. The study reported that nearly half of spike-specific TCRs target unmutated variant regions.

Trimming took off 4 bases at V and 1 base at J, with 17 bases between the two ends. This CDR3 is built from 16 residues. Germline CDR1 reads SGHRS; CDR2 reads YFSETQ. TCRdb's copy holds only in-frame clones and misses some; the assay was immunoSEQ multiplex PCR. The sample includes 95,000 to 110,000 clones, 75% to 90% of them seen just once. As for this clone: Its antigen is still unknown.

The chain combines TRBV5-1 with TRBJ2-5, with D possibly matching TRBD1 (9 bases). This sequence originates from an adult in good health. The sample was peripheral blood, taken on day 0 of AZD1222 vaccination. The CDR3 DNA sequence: TGCGCCAGCAGCCCGGGACAGGGACTAGTCCAAGAGACCCAGTACTTC. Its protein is CASSPGQGLVQETQYF.